The following is a T cell receptor (beta chain) sequence with its context. Methods used by the authors: Amplification of reference gene primers was used by the study to estimate nucleated cell counts. Generated by immunoSEQ multiplex PCR, the TCRdb table keeps only in-frame clones and is missing some. That table gives V, J and clone size, and the DNA gave D and trimming. Of approximately 150,000 clones detected, over 80% appear once; the ten largest clones hold 0.8% to 0.95%. The CDR3 length is 13 residues. In germline, CDR1 is GTSNPN, CDR2 SVGIG (reference sequence). V lost 0 bases, J lost 3 bases, and 8 bases lay in between. The record originates from a study of blood T cell repertoires in COVID-19. Study-wide background: Acute and convalescent COVID-19 specimens originated in the United States, Italy and Spain.

The sequencing sample was made of peripheral blood. The clonotype originates from a woman aged 45-65 years with acute or convalescent COVID-19. The chain carries TRBV30 and TRBJ1-2; D uncertain. CDR3 residues: CAWSVERHYGYTF. CDR3 coding DNA: TGTGCCTGGAGTGTAGAGCGGCACTATGGCTACACCTTC.